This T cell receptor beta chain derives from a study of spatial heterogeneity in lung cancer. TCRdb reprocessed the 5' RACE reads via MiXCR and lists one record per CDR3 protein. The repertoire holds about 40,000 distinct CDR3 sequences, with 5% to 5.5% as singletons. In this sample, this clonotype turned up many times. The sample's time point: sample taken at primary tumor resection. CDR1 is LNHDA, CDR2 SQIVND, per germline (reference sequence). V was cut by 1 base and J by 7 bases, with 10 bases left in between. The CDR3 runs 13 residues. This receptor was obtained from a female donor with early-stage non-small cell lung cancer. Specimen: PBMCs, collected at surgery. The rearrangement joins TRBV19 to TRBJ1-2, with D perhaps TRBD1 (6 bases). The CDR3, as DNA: TGTGCCAGTAGTATAGGGACAGTTCCTGGCTACACCTTC. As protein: CASSIGTVPGYTF.